The 31 T cell receptor beta chains reported below all come from one sample, sequenced in a study of T cell repertoires in cytomegalovirus infection. TCRdb itself ran the reads through MiXCR, one entry per CDR3 protein. The sample includes about 740,000 distinct CDR3 sequences, less than 40% of them seen just once. Sample: PBMCs. These receptors were taken from a human donor in good health (CMV status not recorded). Some clones in this sample may be carry-over from other donors' samples.

The chain recombines TRBV11-2 with TRBJ2-2; D is ambiguous. Germline V gene data show CDR1 as SGHAT and CDR2 as FQNNGV. The CDR3 contains 18 residues. V was pared by 5 bases and J by 4 bases, with 23 bases between. The CDR3 is CASSATHRTRFGTGELFF. The CDR3 region has the DNA TGTGCCAGCAGCGCTACTCACCGGACCCGCTTCGGCACCGGGGAGCTGTTTTTT.

This clonotype has a count of ten or more. This chain joins TRBV7-2 and TRBJ2-7; D gene uncertain. Germline CDR1 and CDR2: SGHTA and FQGNSA. The CDR3 extends over 14 amino acids. Trimming removed 1 base at V and 3 bases at J, with 10 bases between. The CDR3 region has the DNA TGTGCCAGCAGCTTAGATCGATTGGACTACGAGCAGTACTTC. Translating gives CASSLDRLDYEQYF.

This clonotype was detected a few times. The rearrangement joins TRBV19 to TRBJ2-4; 7 nucleotides agree with TRBD1. Trimming removed 7 bases from V and 1 base from J; junction bases left unmatched: 7. This CDR3 comprises 15 residues. Germline V gives CDR1 LNHDA, CDR2 SQIVND (reference sequence). The CDR3 DNA sequence: TGTGCCAGTACTCAGGGGGATCGGGCCAAAAACATTCAGTACTTC. Its protein product is CASTQGDRAKNIQYF.

The chain recombines TRBV5-1 with TRBJ2-1; the match to TRBD2 covers 8 bases. The V segment lost 0 bases and the J segment 10 bases; nucleotides outside the gene matches: 15. The CDR3 loop spans 17 amino acids. Germline CDR1 is SGHRS and CDR2 is YFSETQ. CDR3 DNA sequence: TGCGCCAGCAGCTTGGCCCTAGCGGGCCCGACGGTGGACGAGCAGTTCTTC. Protein: CASSLALAGPTVDEQFF.

In this sample, this clonotype turned up once. A read error is likely, as this CDR3 ends without the conserved phenylalanine or tryptophan. This chain connects TRBV7-8 to TRBJ2-1, with 11 bases fitting TRBD2. Losses at the gene ends were 5 bases for V and 5 bases for J; bases not matched to a gene: 8. The CDR3 has 16 residues. Germline CDR1 reads SGHVS; CDR2 reads FQNEAQ. CDR3 DNA: TGTGCCAGCAGCGCGACGGGACTAGCGGAGGACAATGAGCAGTTCTGC. This encodes CASSATGLAEDNEQFC.

CDR3 protein: CASSQDPIPSSYNEQFF. CDR3 in DNA: TGTGCCAGCAGCCAAGATCCAATTCCCAGCTCCTACAATGAGCAGTTCTTC. J is TRBJ2-1 and V is TRBV14; D ambiguous. The V end lost 0 bases, the J end lost 0 bases, and 12 bases lay between the germline ends. The CDR3 contains 17 residues. Germline V lookup: CDR1 SGHDN, CDR2 FVKESK.

Concerning this clonotype itself: The conserved closing phenylalanine or tryptophan is absent in this CDR3, likely reflecting a read error. This chain links TRBV7-6 with TRBJ1-2; 7 bases fit TRBD1. V lost 5 bases, J lost 3 bases, and 9 bases stayed unmatched. This CDR3 is 15 amino acids long. CDR1 is SGHVS and CDR2 is FNYEAQ in the germline V gene. CDR3 DNA sequence: TGTGCCAGCAGCACAAGACAGGGTTTCGACTATGGCTACACCTCC. The encoded protein is CASSTRQGFDYGYTS.

Details on this clonotype: Mismatch with germline at one junction end may stem from a read error. The chain employs TRBV6-6 and TRBJ1-1; 7 bases fit TRBD1. CDR3 length: 14 residues. From germline, CDR1 is MNHNY and CDR2 SVGAGI (reference sequence). The CDR3 DNA reads TGTGCAAGCAGCGTGACAGGGTTTGGCACTGAAGCTTTCTTT. It is translated as CASSVTGFGTEAFF.

This clonotype showed up just once. This chain joins TRBV15 and TRBJ2-1, with 7 bases that match TRBD2. This CDR3 has 19 residues. The ends lost 0 bases at V and 0 bases at J; junction bases unmatched: 11. Germline lookup yields CDR1 LNHNV and CDR2 YYDKDF (reference sequence). The CDR3 DNA reads as TGTGCCACCAGCAGAGATGGGCGGGGAGGGGTGAGCTCCTACAATGAGCAGTTCTTC. Its protein product is CATSRDGRGGVSSYNEQFF.

The rearrangement joins TRBV28 to TRBJ2-3; D uncertain. The CDR3 runs to 15 residues. The germline CDR1 and CDR2 sequences are MDHEN and SYDVKM. Deletions cut 8 bases from V and 0 bases from J, with 15 bases between. CDR3 nucleotide sequence: TGTGCCAGCCTGAAGACTGAATTAAGCACAGATACGCAGTATTTT. This encodes CASLKTELSTDTQYF.

This clonotype was observed a handful of times. The rearrangement links TRBV7-6 to TRBJ2-5; 8 nucleotides match TRBD1. The germline CDR1 and CDR2 sequences are SGHVS and FNYEAQ. Trimming cost V 5 bases and J 2 bases; bases outside gene matches: 7. This CDR3 spans 15 amino acids. Written as DNA, the CDR3 is TGTGCCAGCAGCGTACCGACAGGGGTACAAGAGACCCAGTACTTC. This encodes CASSVPTGVQETQYF.

This clonotype was detected a few times. This rearrangement joins TRBV24-1 to TRBJ2-1; TRBD2 matches 8 bases. CDR3 length: 17 amino acids. The ends lost 0 bases at V and 6 bases at J; junction bases unmatched: 9. Germline V gene data show CDR1 as KGHDR and CDR2 as SFDVKD. CDR3 bases: TGTGCCACCAGTGATTTGCTAAAGAGCGGGAGTTCCAATGAGCAGTTCTTC. This codes for CATSDLLKSGSSNEQFF.

The chain has TRBV6-6 and TRBJ1-4; possible D gene TRBD1, 6 bases. Germline CDR1 is MNHNY and CDR2 is SVGAGI (reference sequence). This CDR3 region has 14 residues. The ends were cut back, 0 bases at V and 6 bases at J, with 8 bases in the middle. CDR3 amino acids: CASSYSRGDEKLFF. In nucleotides, the CDR3 is TGTGCCAGCAGTTACTCTAGGGGGGATGAAAAACTGTTTTTT.

V usage is TRBV6-6 and J usage is TRBJ1-1; a weak D match, TRBD1 (5 bases). In germline, CDR1 is MNHNY, CDR2 SVGAGI (reference sequence). The CDR3 is 14 amino acids. The germline V and J ends were trimmed by 6 bases and 1 base, with 12 bases remaining between them. The CDR3 loop reads CASSQIGTNTEAFF. CDR3 nucleotide sequence: TGTGCCAGCAGCCAGATAGGGACGAACACTGAAGCTTTCTTT.

This clonotype was seen repeatedly, ten times or more. The rearrangement uses TRBV6-1 and TRBJ2-1, with 10 bases identical to TRBD1. The germline gives CDR1 MNHNS, CDR2 SASEGT. J gave up 15 bases and V 0 bases, and 5 bases lay outside the gene matches. The CDR3 sequence is 13 residues long. The CDR3, as DNA: TGTGCCAGCAGTGAAGCGAGGGACAGGGGAACGTTCTTC. It yields the protein CASSEARDRGTFF.

The V call is TRBV19, the J call TRBJ1-1, with D uncertain. V was cut by 2 bases and J by 6 bases, with 13 bases left in between. The CDR3 sequence is 14 residues long. Germline V lookup: CDR1 LNHDA, CDR2 SQIVND (reference sequence). For the CDR3, the DNA is TGTGCCAGTAGTATACTGGGCCCCAGGCCTGAAGCTTTCTTT. Translated: CASSILGPRPEAFF.

This clonotype was observed many times. The V gene is TRBV7-9, the J gene TRBJ2-7; D is uncertain. The CDR3 totals 13 residues. Trimming took 4 bases from V and 0 from J, leaving 7 bases between them. Germline assignment: CDR1 SEHNR and CDR2 FQNEAQ (reference sequence). As DNA, the CDR3 is TGTGCCAGCAGCTCGCACAGCTCCTACGAGCAGTACTTC. Protein product: CASSSHSSYEQYF.

The rearrangement links TRBV27 to TRBJ2-3; 9 nucleotides match TRBD2. J lost 2 bases, V lost 3 bases, and 6 bases had no gene match. The CDR3 is 16 amino acids. Germline V gene lookup returns CDR1 MNHEY and CDR2 SMNVEV (reference sequence). CDR3 DNA sequence: TGTGCCAGCAGTTTGATAGCGGGAGTTCACACAGATACGCAGTATTTT. This encodes CASSLIAGVHTDTQYF.

V is TRBV28 and J is TRBJ2-3; no definite D call. V lost 3 bases, J lost 5 bases, and 12 bases lay in between. The CDR3 has 14 amino acids. CDR1 is MDHEN and CDR2 is SYDVKM in the germline V gene. CDR3 DNA: TGTGCCAGCAGTTTGGAAAGTATTGGAGATACGCAGTATTTT. Its translation is CASSLESIGDTQYF.

In its sample, this clonotype was seen a few times. J is TRBJ1-4 and V is TRBV2; perhaps TRBD1 as D (6 bases). This CDR3 region has 15 residues. Germline V gives CDR1 SNHLY, CDR2 FYNNEI. V lost 3 bases and J 7 bases, leaving 15 bases between the germline ends. CDR3 loop: CASSEVLGAVEKLFF. Here the CDR3 DNA reads TGTGCCAGCAGTGAGGTACTGGGGGCGGTTGAAAAACTGTTTTTT.

The V and J genes are TRBV5-1 and TRBJ2-5; TRBD1 matches at 10 bases. Looked up from germline, CDR1 is SGHRS and CDR2 is YFSETQ. V lost 0 bases and J lost 1; bases outside the gene matches: 3. CDR3 length equals 16 residues. CDR3 DNA sequence: TGCGCCAGCAGCTTGGGATGGGACAGGGGCCAAGAGACCCAGTACTTC. Amino acids: CASSLGWDRGQETQYF.

V is TRBV10-3 and J is TRBJ1-1, with 9 bases matching TRBD1. Germline CDR1 reads ENHRY; CDR2 reads SYGVKD. The V segment lost 4 bases and the J segment 4 bases; nucleotides outside the gene matches: 7. The CDR3 runs 15 residues. This CDR3 reads CAISAAGQGTTEAFF. The CDR3, as DNA: TGTGCCATCAGTGCGGCGGGACAGGGAACCACTGAAGCTTTCTTT.

This clonotype has just a few counts. The rearrangement uses TRBV5-4 and TRBJ2-7, with unresolved D. The CDR3 loop spans 14 amino acids. V was pared by 0 bases and J by 2 bases, with 9 bases between. Germline CDR1 and CDR2: SGHNT and YYREEE (reference sequence). The CDR3 here is CASSLADLPYEQYF. The CDR3 nucleotides read TGTGCCAGCAGCTTGGCGGACCTACCCTACGAGCAGTACTTC.

This clonotype came up once. An end of the junction differs from the germline gene, which may be a read error. The chain links TRBV7-9 to TRBJ2-1; 7 positions match TRBD1. This CDR3 region has 15 residues. CDR1 is SEHNR, CDR2 FQNEAQ, per germline (reference sequence). Here the CDR3 reads CASSSTGSSYNAQFF. CDR3 nucleotide sequence: TGTGCCAGCAGTTCGACAGGGAGCTCCTACAATGCGCAGTTCTTC. Drawing the rest from reference TRBV7-9 and TRBJ2-1, the complete variable domain is DTGVSQNPRHKITKRGQNVTFRCDPISEHNRLYWYRQTLGQGPEFLTYFQNEAQLEKSRLLSDRFSAERPKGSFSTLEIQRTEQGDSAMYLCASSSTGSSYNAQFFGPGTRLTVL.

The genes are TRBV2 and TRBJ1-5, with D hard to call. The CDR3 extends over 15 amino acids. Germline V CDR1 and CDR2: SNHLY, FYNNEI. V lost 2 bases to trimming and J lost 0 bases, with 8 bases between them. CDR3 in amino acids: CASSELGYSNQPQHF. The CDR3 DNA reads TGTGCCAGCAGTGAATTGGGTTATAGCAATCAGCCCCAGCATTTT.

A few counts support this clonotype. This chain links TRBV5-1 with TRBJ1-1, with 7 bases matching TRBD1. This CDR3 contains 14 residues. After removal of 4 bases from V and 7 bases from J, the junction contained 10 bases not matched to a gene. The germline V gene encodes CDR1 SGHRS and CDR2 YFSETQ. In DNA, the CDR3 is TGCGCCAGCAGCACAGACAGGGTATCCTTTGAAGCTTTCTTT. As protein: CASSTDRVSFEAFF.

V gene TRBV30 combines with J gene TRBJ1-4, with unresolved D. Germline V gene data show CDR1 as GTSNPN and CDR2 as SVGIG (reference sequence). V was pared by 1 base and J by 9 bases, with 9 bases between. The CDR3 is 12 residues long. This CDR3 is CAWSAGSKKLFF. CDR3 DNA: TGTGCCTGGAGTGCGGGATCCAAAAAACTGTTTTTT. Based on the CDR3 plus reference TRBV30 and TRBJ1-4, the full variable domain is SQTIHQWPATLVQPVGSPLSLECTVEGTSNPNLYWYRQAAGRGLQLLFYSVGIGQISSEVPQNLSASRPQDRQFILSSKKLLLSDSGFYLCAWSAGSKKLFFGSGTQLSVL.

This clonotype was counted only a few times. In DNA, the CDR3 is TGTGCCAGTAGTAACCGGGGCCTCTATGGCTACACCTTC. This sequence encodes CASSNRGLYGYTF. This sequence joins TRBV19 and TRBJ1-2; D might be TRBD1 (5 bases). The CDR3 is made up of 13 amino acids. The V end was cut by 4 bases, the J end by 4 bases, with 10 bases between. CDR1 is LNHDA, CDR2 SQIVND, per germline (reference sequence).

The rearrangement uses TRBV19 and TRBJ2-7; 7 positions agree with TRBD1. CDR1 and CDR2 from the germline V gene are LNHDA and SQIVND (reference sequence). V trimming: 7 bases; J trimming: 0 bases; junction bases outside the gene matches: 6. The CDR3 contains 14 residues. The CDR3 reads CASKPGQTSYEQYF. Written as DNA, the CDR3 is TGTGCCAGTAAGCCGGGACAGACCTCCTACGAGCAGTACTTC.

A few counts support this clonotype. This chain uses TRBV4-1 with TRBJ2-6, with D unclear. In germline, CDR1 is MGHRA, CDR2 YSYEKL. The V end was cut by 0 bases, the J end by 4 bases, with 13 bases between. This CDR3 spans 17 amino acids. Here the CDR3 reads CASSQEEYRTGANVLTF. Here the CDR3 DNA reads TGCGCCAGCAGCCAAGAAGAGTACCGGACCGGGGCCAACGTCCTGACTTTC.

There are a few counts of this clonotype. The chain uses TRBV24-1 and TRBJ2-7; TRBD1 matches 11 bases. The ends lost 4 bases at V and 10 bases at J; junction bases unmatched: 5. This CDR3 contains 13 residues. Germline V gene data show CDR1 as KGHDR and CDR2 as SFDVKD. CDR3 region: CATSEHGQGAQYF. The CDR3 DNA reads TGTGCCACCAGTGAACATGGACAGGGGGCCCAGTACTTC.